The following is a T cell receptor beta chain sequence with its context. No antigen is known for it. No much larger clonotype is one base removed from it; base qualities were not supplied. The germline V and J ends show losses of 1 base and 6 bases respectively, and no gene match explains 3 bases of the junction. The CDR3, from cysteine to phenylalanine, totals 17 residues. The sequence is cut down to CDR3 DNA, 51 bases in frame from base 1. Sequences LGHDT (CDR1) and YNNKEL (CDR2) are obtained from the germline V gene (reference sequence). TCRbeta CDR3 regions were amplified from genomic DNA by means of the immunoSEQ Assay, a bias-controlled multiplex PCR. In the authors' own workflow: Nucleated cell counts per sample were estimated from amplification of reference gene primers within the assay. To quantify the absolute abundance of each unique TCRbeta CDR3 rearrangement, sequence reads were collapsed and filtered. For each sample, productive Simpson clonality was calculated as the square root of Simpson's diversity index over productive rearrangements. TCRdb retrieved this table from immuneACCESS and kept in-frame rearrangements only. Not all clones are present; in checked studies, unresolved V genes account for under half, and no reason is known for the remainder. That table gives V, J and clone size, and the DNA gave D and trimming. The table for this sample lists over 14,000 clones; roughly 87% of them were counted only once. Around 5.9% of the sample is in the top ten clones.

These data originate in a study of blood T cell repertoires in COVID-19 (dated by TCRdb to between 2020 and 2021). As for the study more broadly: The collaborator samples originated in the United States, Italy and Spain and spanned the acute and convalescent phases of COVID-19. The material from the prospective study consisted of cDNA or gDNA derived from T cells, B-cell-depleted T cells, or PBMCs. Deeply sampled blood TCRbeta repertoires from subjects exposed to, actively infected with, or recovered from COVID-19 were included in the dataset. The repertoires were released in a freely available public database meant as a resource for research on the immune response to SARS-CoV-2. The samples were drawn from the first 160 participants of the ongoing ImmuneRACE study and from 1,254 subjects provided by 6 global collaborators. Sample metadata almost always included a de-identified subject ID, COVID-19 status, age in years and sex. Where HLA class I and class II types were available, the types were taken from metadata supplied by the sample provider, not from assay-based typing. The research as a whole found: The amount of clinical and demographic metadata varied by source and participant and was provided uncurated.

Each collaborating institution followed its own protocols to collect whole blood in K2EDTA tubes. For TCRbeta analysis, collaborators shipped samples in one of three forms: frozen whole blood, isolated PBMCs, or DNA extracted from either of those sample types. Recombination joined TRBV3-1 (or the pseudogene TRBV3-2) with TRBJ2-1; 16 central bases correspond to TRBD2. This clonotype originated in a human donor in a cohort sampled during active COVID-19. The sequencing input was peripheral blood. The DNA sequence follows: TGTGCCAGCAGCCAAGGTGGGACTAGCGGGAGGGCCAATGAGCAGTTCTTC. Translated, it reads CASSQGGTSGRANEQFF.